Presented here are 24 T cell receptor beta chains from one specimen sequenced in a study of shared clonotypes between healthy human individuals. Here immunoSEQ multiplex PCR was the method, and the copy in TCRdb shows in-frame clones only, minus some. The sample yields roughly 660,000 clones, around 90% seen once. Sequencing used memory CD8+ T cells from PBMCs. Subset meaning: CD45RO+ cells pooled with CCR7-negative TemRA cells. The source is a young man in good health. Some clones in this sample may be carry-over from other donors' samples.

This sequence joins TRBV9 and TRBJ2-7; D not certain. The V end was cut by 0 bases, the J end by 7 bases, with 14 bases between. The CDR3 sequence is 14 residues long. Looked up from germline, CDR1 is SGDLS and CDR2 is YYNGEE. CDR3 residues: CASSVGTDIEEQYF. As DNA, the CDR3 is TGTGCCAGCAGCGTAGGAACGGATATAGAGGAGCAGTACTTC. The whole variable domain, remainder taken from reference TRBV9 and TRBJ2-7, is DSGVTQTPKHLITATGQRVTLRCSPRSGDLSVYWYQQSLDQGLQFLIQYYNGEERAKGNILERFSAQQFPDLHSELNLSSLELGDSALYFCASSVGTDIEEQYFGPGTRLTVT.

This chain joins TRBV6-6 and TRBJ2-4; D gene ambiguous. CDR3 length: 12 residues. Germline loops: CDR1 MNHNY, CDR2 SVGAGI (reference sequence). Trimming shortened V by 8 bases and J by 0 bases, and 5 bases separated the two germline ends. The CDR3 DNA follows: TGTGCCAGCGTGGGAGCCAAAAACATTCAGTACTTC. Its protein is CASVGAKNIQYF.

The chain links TRBV15 to TRBJ2-7; 9 nucleotides match TRBD2. Germline V lookup: CDR1 LNHNV, CDR2 YYDKDF (reference sequence). Trimming took 0 bases from V and 4 from J; bases not matched to a gene: 7. The CDR3 has 16 residues. In DNA form, the CDR3 reads TGTGCCACCAGCAGAGATAGGCTAGCGGGACTGTACGAGCAGTACTTC. This translates into CATSRDRLAGLYEQYF.

This chain links TRBV5-8 with TRBJ2-1; no reliable D call. The CDR3 loop spans 11 amino acids. Looked up from germline, CDR1 is SGHTS and CDR2 is YDEGEE. Trimming cost V 3 bases and J 7 bases, with 5 bases left between them. CDR3 sequence: CASSYFNEQFF. In nucleotides, the CDR3 is TGTGCCAGCAGCTACTTTAATGAGCAGTTCTTC.

This clone came up once. The V and J genes are TRBV19 and TRBJ2-2; D not certain. Germline V gene lookup returns CDR1 LNHDA and CDR2 SQIVND (reference sequence). This CDR3 has 14 residues. V gave up 1 base and J gave up 6 bases, with 9 bases separating them. The CDR3: CASSIVPDSGELFF. DNA of the CDR3: TGTGCCAGTAGTATAGTGCCGGATTCCGGGGAGCTGTTTTTT.

The genes are TRBV9 and TRBJ2-7; D is perhaps TRBD1 (6 bases). This CDR3 contains 14 residues. The V gene lost 3 bases and the J gene lost 2 bases, with 12 bases spanning the gap. The germline V gene has CDR1 SGDLS and CDR2 YYNGEE. CDR3 loop: CASSAGQTPYEQYF. The CDR3 DNA reads as TGTGCCAGCAGCGCCGGACAGACACCCTACGAGCAGTACTTC.

This clone was seen just once. The gene calls are TRBV28 and TRBJ2-5, with D maybe TRBD1 (6 bases). CDR3 size: 13 residues. Germline-derived CDR1 and CDR2 are MDHEN and SYDVKM. V gave up 4 bases and J gave up 1 base, with 7 bases separating them. The CDR3 loop reads CASSSGVQETQYF. The CDR3 nucleotides are TGTGCCAGCAGTTCAGGGGTCCAAGAGACCCAGTACTTC. The full variable domain, rest sourced from reference TRBV28 and TRBJ2-5, is DVKVTQSSRYLVKRTGEKVFLECVQDMDHENMFWYRQDPGLGLRLIYFSYDVKMKEKGDIPEGYSVSREKKERFSLILESASTNQTSMYLCASSSGVQETQYFGPGTRLLVL.

This clone was counted only a few times. The chain recombines TRBV28 with TRBJ2-7, with D possibly matching TRBD1 (6 bases). V was clipped by 6 bases and J by 3 bases, with 12 bases between them. Germline loops: CDR1 MDHEN, CDR2 SYDVKM. The CDR3 is 13 residues long. The CDR3 bases are TGTGCCAGCAGGGACAGAGGGGTCTACGAGCAGTACTTC. Translation gives CASRDRGVYEQYF.

The V and J genes are TRBV28 and TRBJ1-5, with D unclear. CDR3 size: 13 residues. Trimming took off 2 bases at V and 7 bases at J, with 9 bases between the two ends. Per germline, CDR1 MDHEN and CDR2 SYDVKM. DNA for the CDR3: TGTGCCAGCAGTTTAAAGGCAGGCCAGCCCCAGCATTTT. Translated, it gives CASSLKAGQPQHF.

This rearrangement joins TRBV25-1 to TRBJ1-3; the match to TRBD1 covers 7 bases. This CDR3 comprises 10 residues. V lost 8 bases and J lost 14; bases outside the gene matches: 6. Germline V gives CDR1 MGHDK, CDR2 SYGVNS. The CDR3: CASRGQILYF. The CDR3 region has the DNA TGTGCCAGCCGGGGACAGATATTATATTTT.

This clone has a count of ten or more. The V and J genes are TRBV6-4 and TRBJ2-2; tentatively, D is TRBD2 (5 bases). V was trimmed by 4 bases and J by 2 bases, leaving 5 bases between them. The CDR3 length is 13 residues. Germline assignment: CDR1 MRHNA and CDR2 SNTAGT. This CDR3 is CASSGTNTGELFF. The CDR3 DNA follows: TGTGCCAGCAGTGGGACTAACACCGGGGAGCTGTTTTTT.

This clone was counted only a few times. The chain combines TRBV7-9 with TRBJ1-1; no firm D call. In germline, CDR1 is SEHNR, CDR2 FQNEAQ (reference sequence). The CDR3 sequence is 12 residues long. The V and J ends lost 4 bases and 7 bases respectively, with 10 bases between them. The CDR3 reads CASSSGLSEAFF. As DNA, the CDR3 is TGTGCCAGCAGCTCCGGTCTCAGTGAAGCTTTCTTT.

With regard to this clone: This may arise from a read error, as a much more abundant clone is one base away. The chain combines TRBV2 with TRBJ2-4, with TRBD2 as a possible D gene (5 bases). The CDR3 contains 17 residues. Per germline, CDR1 SNHLY and CDR2 FYNNEI. With 7 bases removed from V and 5 bases from J, the gap between germline ends came to 24 bases. CDR3 DNA sequence: TGTGCCAGCATCCCGAGCTGGGAGAAGAGTGTCGAAAACATTCAGTACTTC. Protein sequence: CASIPSWEKSVENIQYF.

The J gene is TRBJ2-3, the V gene TRBV6-1; 8 bases map to TRBD2. V lost 2 bases, J lost 4 bases, and 11 bases stayed unmatched. This CDR3 comprises 17 residues. Germline CDR1 MNHNS, CDR2 SASEGT. DNA for the CDR3: TGTGCCAGCAGTGAAAAACGGGGGGGAGGGCGGTCAGATACGCAGTATTTT. It is translated as CASSEKRGGGRSDTQYF.

The chain couples TRBV5-8 to TRBJ2-5, with D possibly TRBD2 on 5 matching bases. The V end was cut by 0 bases, the J end by 5 bases, with 11 bases between. Germline loops: CDR1 SGHTS, CDR2 YDEGEE. CDR3 length: 14 residues. The CDR3 here is CASSLGLASETQYF. The CDR3 nucleotides read TGTGCCAGCAGCTTGGGGCTAGCTTCGGAGACCCAGTACTTC.

The chain recombines TRBV4-2 with TRBJ1-1, with a possible D match to TRBD1 (5 bases). With 6 bases removed from V and 5 bases from J, the gap between germline ends came to 16 bases. The CDR3 has 14 amino acids. Germline assignment: CDR1 LGHNA and CDR2 YNFKEQ. The CDR3 loop is CASSEHGRVTEAFF. CDR3 sequence (DNA): TGTGCCAGCAGTGAACATGGCAGGGTAACTGAAGCTTTCTTT.

In regard to this clone: The sample holds other DNA sequences that translate to the same CDR3. V and J are TRBV19 and TRBJ2-3, with D unresolved. CDR1 and CDR2 from the germline V gene are LNHDA and SQIVND (reference sequence). This CDR3 spans 14 amino acids. Trimming removed 3 bases from V and 1 base from J, with 8 bases in between. The CDR3 DNA reads as TGTGCCAGTAGTATCGGTGGGGGCACAGATACGCAGTATTTT. Its translation: CASSIGGGTDTQYF.

This chain links TRBV4-1 with TRBJ1-4, with D maybe TRBD1 (6 bases). The CDR3 sequence is 14 residues long. Trimming pared 4 bases from V and 7 bases from J, leaving 13 bases between. In germline, CDR1 is MGHRA, CDR2 YSYEKL. CDR3: CASSPTGLSEKLFF. The CDR3, as DNA: TGCGCCAGCAGCCCCACAGGGTTGTCTGAAAAACTGTTTTTT.

About this clone: Other DNA sequences from this sample encode an identical CDR3 as well. The V call is TRBV27, the J call TRBJ2-7; D is unclear. CDR1 and CDR2 (germline): MNHEY, SMNVEV (reference sequence). V was trimmed by 3 bases and J by 2 bases, leaving 8 bases between them. The CDR3 is 13 amino acids. CDR3 region: CASSFGRTYEQYF. The CDR3 nucleotides are TGTGCCAGCAGTTTTGGGCGGACCTACGAGCAGTACTTC.

V usage is TRBV9 and J usage is TRBJ2-1; 7 positions match TRBD1. With 3 bases clipped from V and 2 bases from J, the junction kept 2 bases outside the gene matches. CDR3 size: 14 residues. CDR1 and CDR2 (germline): SGDLS, YYNGEE. CDR3 sequence reads: CASSETGTYNEQFF. DNA of the CDR3: TGTGCCAGCAGCGAGACAGGGACCTACAATGAGCAGTTCTTC.

The chain links TRBV18 to TRBJ2-7, with D perhaps TRBD2 (6 bases). The germline V gene encodes CDR1 KGHSH and CDR2 LQKENI. CDR3 size: 16 residues. Trimming left V 0 bases short and J 0 bases short, with 12 bases between. The CDR3 DNA follows: TGTGCCAGCTCACCACCGGGGAGGACCCTCTCCTACGAGCAGTACTTC. Translating it yields CASSPPGRTLSYEQYF. Full variable domain (missing parts from reference TRBV18 and TRBJ2-7): NAGVMQNPRHLVRRRGQEARLRCSPMKGHSHVYWYRQLPEEGLKFMVYLQKENIIDESGMPKERFSAEFPKEGPSILRIQQVVRGDSAAYFCASSPPGRTLSYEQYFGPGTRLTVT.

The genes are TRBV4-3 and TRBJ2-1; TRBD2 might be the D (6 bases). The germline V gene has CDR1 LGHNA and CDR2 YSLEER. The V and J ends lost 0 bases and 7 bases respectively, with 13 bases between them. The CDR3 loop spans 15 amino acids. The CDR3 region has the DNA TGCGCCAGCAGCCAAGATAACGGGAGTGGTAATGAGCAGTTCTTC. This translates into CASSQDNGSGNEQFF.

The chain uses TRBV5-4 and TRBJ2-2, with D tentatively TRBD2 (5 bases). Germline assignment: CDR1 SGHNT and CDR2 YYREEE (reference sequence). Trimming took off 4 bases at V and 5 bases at J, with 9 bases between the two ends. The CDR3 is 13 amino acids. This chain's CDR3 is CASSVPGTGELFF. CDR3 coding DNA: TGTGCCAGCAGCGTGCCGGGGACCGGGGAGCTGTTTTTT.

J is TRBJ2-1 and V is TRBV6-5; D remains unclear. Looked up from germline, CDR1 is MNHEY and CDR2 is SVGAGI. Trimming left V 6 bases short and J 10 bases short, with 16 bases between. The CDR3 length is 13 residues. CDR3 bases: TGTGCCAGCAGCCTGCTTGACTTAGGGGAGCAGTTCTTC. It yields the protein CASSLLDLGEQFF.